Listed below are T cell receptor beta chains from one sample, sequenced in a study of beta chain features in type 1 diabetes. Here immunoSEQ multiplex PCR was the method, and the copy in TCRdb shows in-frame clones only, minus some. The repertoire includes 850,000 to 900,000 clones, 17% of them detected once, and around 0.02% sits in the top ten. The sample taken for sequencing was naive CD4+ T cells from blood. These receptors all come from a woman aged 18 to 35 in good health. Both conserved end residues are part of each CDR3. Each record gives: CDR3 length, D gene, clone size, V gene, J gene, CDR3 DNA, CDR3 protein. D genes are given only for firm matches. Some rows have no size entry. The others give once, few or many, or a class for an expanded clone.

>15|TRBD1|NA|TRBV6-5|TRBJ2-7
TGTGCCAGCAGTCCCACCGGGACAGGGATCTACGAGCAGTACTTC
CASSPTGTGIYEQYF
>14|TRBD1|few|TRBV7-2|TRBJ1-1
TGTGCCAGCAGCCTCAGGGAGGGGGCCACTGAAGCTTTCTTT
CASSLREGATEAFF
>13|NA|NA|TRBV7-2|TRBJ2-7
TGTGCCAGCAGCCCGTTTGCGAGTAGCGAGCAGTACTTC
CASSPFASSEQYF
>16|NA|few|TRBV2|TRBJ2-3
TGTGCCAGCAGGAGTGACGGCGGGGTAGTTATAAATACGCAGTATTTT
CASRSDGGVVINTQYF
>12|NA|NA|TRBV18|TRBJ1-1
TGTGCCAGCTCGCACCCGGGGCCTGAAGCTTTCTTT
CASSHPGPEAFF
>15|NA|NA|TRBV9|TRBJ2-3
TGTGCCAGCAGCGTAGGGGGTCTAGAAACAGATACGCAGTATTTT
CASSVGGLETDTQYF
>11|NA|few|TRBV27|TRBJ2-3
TGTGCCAGCAGTTTCGGGGCCACGCAGTATTTT
CASSFGATQYF
>15|NA|few|TRBV5-1|TRBJ1-4
TGCGCCAGCAGCTTGGCGGGTGCGACTAATGAAAAACTGTTTTTT
CASSLAGATNEKLFF
>15|TRBD2|NA|TRBV2|TRBJ2-5
TGTGCCAGCAGTGAGGGACTAGCGGGCCAAGAGACCCAGTACTTC
CASSEGLAGQETQYF
>14|NA|few|TRBV5-1|TRBJ2-7
TGCGCCAGCAGCTTCCTGTCCGGGGCCGACGAGCAGTACTTC
CASSFLSGADEQYF
>14|NA|few|TRBV7-9|TRBJ2-5
TGTGCCAGCAGCTTAGGTGCCGCCCAAGAGACCCAGTACTTC
CASSLGAAQETQYF
>14|NA|NA|TRBV7-2|TRBJ1-1
TGTGCCAGCAGCTTTATTGCAGTAAACACTGAAGCTTTCTTT
CASSFIAVNTEAFF
>13|NA|NA|TRBV6-5|TRBJ1-1
TGTGCCAGCAGTGAGACGCTGGGCACTGAAGCTTTCTTT
CASSETLGTEAFF
>14|NA|NA|TRBV5-1|TRBJ1-4
TGCGCCAGCAGCCCGGGATCCGTTGGTGAAAAACTGTTTTTT
CASSPGSVGEKLFF
>14|NA|NA|TRBV15|TRBJ2-1
TGTGCCACCAGCAGAGGGACTCAAGTCCCTGAGCAGTTCTTC
CATSRGTQVPEQFF
>15|TRBD2|NA|TRBV9|TRBJ2-1
TGTGCCAGCAGCGTAGCTAGCGGAAAGGGCTATGAGCAGTTCTTC
CASSVASGKGYEQFF
>17|NA|NA|TRBV15|TRBJ2-3
TGTGCCACCAGCAGGACTTATAGCGGTGGGAGCACAGATACGCAGTATTTT
CATSRTYSGGSTDTQYF
>17|NA|NA|TRBV7-2|TRBJ1-3
TGTGCCAGCAGCTTATTTGTTTCGGCTACCTCTGGAAACACCATATATTTT
CASSLFVSATSGNTIYF
>17|NA|few|TRBV7-8|TRBJ1-5
TGTGCCAGCAGTCCAGGTCGCCCAGGACGGAGGGATCAGCCCCAGCATTTT
CASSPGRPGRRDQPQHF
>16|TRBD2|NA|TRBV27|TRBJ2-2
TGTGCCAGCAGTTTGTTGACTAGCGCGAACACCGGGGAGCTGTTTTTT
CASSLLTSANTGELFF
>16|TRBD2|NA|TRBV11-1|TRBJ2-1
TGTGCCAGCAGCCCTTTACTAGCGATCCAAAACAATGAGCAGTTCTTC
CASSPLLAIQNNEQFF
>15|TRBD1|NA|TRBV6-1|TRBJ1-5
TGTGCCAGCAGAAAAGGACAGGGCGCGACCCAGCCCCAGCATTTT
CASRKGQGATQPQHF
>15|NA|NA|TRBV7-9|TRBJ1-3
TGTGCCAGCAGCTCCTTGGTTGTGGGGGTAAACACCATATATTTT
CASSSLVVGVNTIYF
>16|TRBD1|NA|TRBV7-2|TRBJ2-3
TGTGCCAGCACCTTACTAGGACAGGGGATCGCAGATACGCAGTATTTT
CASTLLGQGIADTQYF
>15|TRBD2|few|TRBV11-2|TRBJ2-2
TGTGCCAGCAGCCCAGGACTAGCGAGGACCGGGGAGCTGTTTTTT
CASSPGLARTGELFF
>16|TRBD1|few|TRBV19|TRBJ1-5
TGTGCCAGTAGTAGAACAGGGGGTCAAAGTCATCAGCCCCAGCATTTT
CASSRTGGQSHQPQHF
>18|TRBD2|NA|TRBV5-4|TRBJ2-2
TGTGCCAGCAGCTCCCCGGGACTAGCGGGAGGGGTATCCGGGGAGCTGTTTTTT
CASSSPGLAGGVSGELFF
>17|TRBD1|NA|TRBV7-2|TRBJ1-2
TGTGCCAGCAGCTTATCGCTCCGGACAGGGCTTTACTATGGCTACACCTTC
CASSLSLRTGLYYGYTF
>16|TRBD1|NA|TRBV29-1|TRBJ2-1
TGCAGCGTAAAGGGGACCGGGACAGATTTCCACAATGAGCAGTTCTTC
CSVKGTGTDFHNEQFF
>14|NA|few|TRBV4-2|TRBJ2-1
TGTGCCAGCAGCCAAGGGGCCAGAAGCGTTGAGCAGTTCTTC
CASSQGARSVEQFF
>16|NA|NA|TRBV7-8|TRBJ1-5
TGTGCCAGCCTCAAGGGAGTCATAGATAGCAATCAGCCCCAGCATTTT
CASLKGVIDSNQPQHF
>14|NA|NA|TRBV10-2|TRBJ1-2
TGCGCCAGCAGTGAGTCTGCGGACATCTATGGCTACACCTTC
CASSESADIYGYTF
>15|NA|NA|TRBV7-2|TRBJ2-5
TGTGCCAGCAGCCCCCTTCGCGGGCTAGGAGAGACCCAGTACTTC
CASSPLRGLGETQYF
>16|NA|NA|TRBV6-5|TRBJ1-5
TGTGCCAGCAGTTACTCGAGAGACCTGGGAGTTCAGCCCCAGCATTTT
CASSYSRDLGVQPQHF
>16|NA|NA|TRBV7-2|TRBJ1-5
TGTGCCAGCAGCTTGGTTGGGGGGCTTAACAATCAGCCCCAGCATTTT
CASSLVGGLNNQPQHF
>12|NA|NA|TRBV6-4|TRBJ2-1
TGTGCCAGCTGCAAGGAGGGGAATGAGCAGTTCTTC
CASCKEGNEQFF
>13|NA|NA|TRBV5-1|TRBJ2-5
TGCGCCAGCAGCGATAGGAACCAAGAGACCCAGTACTTC
CASSDRNQETQYF
>16|TRBD2|NA|TRBV18|TRBJ2-2
TGTGCCAGCTCACCACCGACACTAGCGGGAGCCGGGGAGCTGTTTTTT
CASSPPTLAGAGELFF
>15|NA|NA|TRBV7-2|TRBJ1-4
TGTGCCAGCAGCTCCGTCGGGGGACGTTTTGAAAAACTGTTTTTT
CASSSVGGRFEKLFF
>16|NA|NA|TRBV7-2|TRBJ2-1
TGTGCCAGCAGCTTAGTTGGCAGTCCATCCTACAATGAGCAGTTCTTC
CASSLVGSPSYNEQFF
>15|NA|few|TRBV19|TRBJ1-3
TGTGCCAGCCAAGTAACGGGGATCTCTGGAAACACCATATATTTT
CASQVTGISGNTIYF
>14|NA|few|TRBV2|TRBJ2-4
TGTGCCAGCAGTTGGGGGAGGACAGAAAACATTCAGTACTTC
CASSWGRTENIQYF
>16|NA|few|TRBV12-5|TRBJ2-1
TGTGCTAGTGGTTTGGTATCAGGGGGGGAGTACAATGAGCAGTTCTTC
CASGLVSGGEYNEQFF
>15|NA|NA|TRBV7-2|TRBJ2-3
TGTGCCAGCAGCTTAGATCATAGACCCACAGATACGCAGTATTTT
CASSLDHRPTDTQYF
>18|TRBD2|NA|TRBV28|TRBJ2-7
TGTGCCAGCAGTTTGGTACTAGCGGGAGGGCCGGAAAGCTACGAGCAGTACTTC
CASSLVLAGGPESYEQYF
>13|NA|NA|TRBV15|TRBJ2-3
TGTGCCACCAGCAGAGGGTACACAGATACGCAGTATTTT
CATSRGYTDTQYF
>13|NA|NA|TRBV6-5|TRBJ1-1
TGTGCCAGCAGAATGCAGGGGAACACTGAAGCTTTCTTT
CASRMQGNTEAFF
>16|NA|NA|TRBV7-8|TRBJ2-1
TGTGCCAGCAGCTTAGTCTCTGCGAGCTCCTACAATGAGCAGTTCTTC
CASSLVSASSYNEQFF
>17|TRBD1|few|TRBV9|TRBJ1-2
TGTGCCAGCTCCCGGCGGGACAGGGACTATCCTCGGGAAGGCTACACCTTC
CASSRRDRDYPREGYTF
>17|NA|NA|TRBV7-2|TRBJ1-2
TGTGCCAGCAGCCCTAGGGCAATGGGACGGACTAACTATGGCTACACCTTC
CASSPRAMGRTNYGYTF
>13|NA|NA|TRBV13|TRBJ2-5
TGTGCCAGCAAGCCGGCAGAACAAGAGACCCAGTACTTC
CASKPAEQETQYF
>14|NA|NA|TRBV9|TRBJ1-2
TGTGCCAGCAGCGTAGGGGTAGAGTCCTATGGCTACACCTTC
CASSVGVESYGYTF
>14|TRBD1|NA|TRBV6-1|TRBJ2-1
TGTGCCGGGAATACGGGACAGACCCTAGATGAGCAGTTCTTC
CAGNTGQTLDEQFF
>14|NA|NA|TRBV7-8|TRBJ2-4
TGTGCCAGCAGCTTAACGCGGCAGGGTGGCATTCAGTACTTC
CASSLTRQGGIQYF
>16|NA|NA|TRBV18|TRBJ1-3
TGTGCCAGCTCACCACCGGGGACACGCTCTGGAAACACCATATATTTT
CASSPPGTRSGNTIYF
>13|NA|NA|TRBV7-3|TRBJ2-7
TGTGCCAGCAGCCTGATCGACGGTTACGAGCAGTACTTC
CASSLIDGYEQYF
>15|NA|NA|TRBV2|TRBJ1-5
TGTGCCAGCAGTGATACCCGTGACGCCAATCAGCCCCAGCATTTT
CASSDTRDANQPQHF
>15|NA|NA|TRBV7-9|TRBJ2-3
TGTGCCAGCAGCTTCGCCGGGCGGACCACAGATACGCAGTATTTT
CASSFAGRTTDTQYF
>15|NA|NA|TRBV7-2|TRBJ2-5
TGTGCCAGCAGCTTAGCGCTTACGACGGCGGAGACCCAGTACTTC
CASSLALTTAETQYF